Presented here are 32 T cell receptor beta chains from one specimen sequenced in a study of graft-versus-host responses after intestinal transplantation. The data were produced by immunoSEQ multiplex PCR, yet TCRdb's version contains in-frame clones alone and is incomplete. The sample has 20,000 to 30,000 clones, 70% to 90% seen once; the top ten hold 0.95% to 1%. The sample in question was PBMCs, obtained around 460 days after intestinal transplant. The origin of the receptors is a human patient who received an intestinal transplant, so some T cells may come from the graft donor.

This clone was detected a few times. The chain uses TRBV10-2 and TRBJ1-1; D not resolved. Germline CDR1 reads WSHSY; CDR2 reads SAAADI. CDR3 length: 13 amino acids. V was trimmed by 11 bases and J by 1 base, leaving 14 bases between them. The CDR3 nucleotides are TGCGCCGGGAAGCGCGGTACGAACACTGAAGCTTTCTTT. It is translated as CAGKRGTNTEAFF.

The V and J genes are TRBV2 and TRBJ2-7; 9 nucleotides align to TRBD1. Germline V gives CDR1 SNHLY, CDR2 FYNNEI. With 7 bases clipped from V and 4 bases from J, the junction kept 5 bases outside the gene matches. This CDR3 contains 13 residues. The DNA for the CDR3 is TGTGCCAGCACTGGACAGGGGAGTTACGAGCAGTACTTC. Encoded protein: CASTGQGSYEQYF.

V gene TRBV25-1 combines with J gene TRBJ2-7; TRBD1 agrees at 10 bases. The CDR3 is 13 residues long. The V gene end was trimmed by 11 bases and the J gene end by 2 bases; junction bases not matched to a gene: 6. Germline CDR1 MGHDK, CDR2 SYGVNS. CDR3: CAAAGTGAYEQYF. DNA of the CDR3: TGTGCCGCCGCCGGGACAGGGGCCTACGAGCAGTACTTC.

Here the CDR3 DNA reads TGTGCCAGCAGCTTGGGCGGACAGGGGGCGGGAGAGACCCAGTACTTC. Translated: CASSLGGQGAGETQYF. The J gene is TRBJ2-5, the V gene TRBV5-4; 11 positions match TRBD1. The CDR3 is 16 amino acids. CDR1 and CDR2 from the germline V gene are SGHNT and YYREEE (reference sequence). The V and J ends lost 0 bases and 4 bases, in that order; junction bases with no gene match: 5.

V usage is TRBV7-9 and J usage is TRBJ2-2; no clear D. The CDR3 totals 12 residues. V was shortened by 6 bases and J by 3 bases, with 5 bases between the two germline ends. Germline V lookup: CDR1 SEHNR, CDR2 FQNEAQ (reference sequence). The CDR3 protein is CASRPDTGELFF. CDR3 DNA: TGTGCCAGCAGACCCGACACCGGGGAGCTGTTTTTT.

The chain is built from TRBV5-1 and TRBJ2-3; TRBD1 matches 8 bases. The V and J ends lost 1 base and 1 base, in that order; junction bases with no gene match: 8. The CDR3 has 17 amino acids. Per the germline V gene, CDR1 is SGHRS and CDR2 is YFSETQ. The CDR3 sequence is CASSLRTGITRTDTQYF. The CDR3 nucleotides read TGCGCCAGCAGCTTGAGGACAGGGATCACCCGCACAGATACGCAGTATTTT.

J is TRBJ2-1 and V is TRBV28, with D maybe TRBD2 (5 bases). Trimming cost V 2 bases and J 8 bases, with 10 bases left between them. The CDR3 has 13 amino acids. The germline V gene has CDR1 MDHEN and CDR2 SYDVKM. The CDR3: CASSLTEADEQFF. Written as DNA, the CDR3 is TGTGCCAGCAGTTTAACCGAAGCGGATGAGCAGTTCTTC.

The chain links TRBV19 to TRBJ2-5; the match to TRBD1 covers 7 bases. The CDR3 is 15 residues long. Germline lookup yields CDR1 LNHDA and CDR2 SQIVND (reference sequence). The J segment lost 7 bases and the V segment lost 3 bases, leaving 11 bases of the junction unmatched. The CDR3 nucleotides read TGTGCCAGTAGTATCGACCGACAGGGCAGTGGGACCCAGTACTTC. It specifies CASSIDRQGSGTQYF.

The table lists this clone with a count of one. V usage is TRBV19 and J usage is TRBJ2-1, with 8 bases lining up with TRBD2. The CDR3 runs 16 residues. The germline CDR1 and CDR2 sequences are LNHDA and SQIVND (reference sequence). Germline trimming cut 7 bases from V and 1 base from J; bases unmatched to any gene: 9. Here the CDR3 reads CASKDNTGGSYNEQFF. The CDR3 coding sequence is TGTGCCAGTAAGGATAACACGGGGGGGTCCTACAATGAGCAGTTCTTC. The complete variable domain, with remaining parts taken from reference TRBV19 and TRBJ2-1, reads DGGITQSPKYLFRKEGQNVTLSCEQNLNHDAMYWYRQDPGQGLRLIYYSQIVNDFQKGDIAEGYSVSREKKESFPLTVTSAQKNPTAFYLCASKDNTGGSYNEQFFGPGTRLTVL.

The chain joins TRBV30 to TRBJ1-1; D ambiguous. The CDR3 length is 15 residues. Trimming cost V 1 base and J 3 bases, with 15 bases left between them. Germline V lookup: CDR1 GTSNPN, CDR2 SVGIG (reference sequence). In DNA form, the CDR3 reads TGTGCCTGGAGTGGGTTTGTCAGCGCCTACACTGAAGCTTTCTTT. Its translation: CAWSGFVSAYTEAFF.

The chain joins TRBV6-5 to TRBJ1-2; D not certain. V lost 5 bases, J lost 4 bases, and 11 bases lay in between. Germline CDR1 is MNHEY and CDR2 is SVGAGI. The CDR3 totals 13 residues. The CDR3 reads CASSQQIIYGYTF. CDR3 coding DNA: TGTGCCAGCAGTCAACAGATTATCTATGGCTACACCTTC.

V is TRBV5-1 and J is TRBJ2-7; 9 nucleotides align to TRBD2. Germline V CDR1 and CDR2: SGHRS, YFSETQ. The CDR3 contains 11 residues. V gave up 4 bases and J gave up 7 bases; unmatched junction bases: 0. CDR3 region: CASSLAGEQYF. CDR3 DNA: TGCGCCAGCAGCCTAGCGGGGGAGCAGTACTTC.

The chain combines TRBV29-1 with TRBJ1-5; the D is unclear. Trimming shortened V by 2 bases and J by 0 bases, and 5 bases separated the two germline ends. The germline gives CDR1 SQVTM, CDR2 ANQGSEA. The CDR3 loop spans 13 amino acids. The CDR3 here is CSVEIHSNQPQHF. In DNA form, the CDR3 reads TGCAGCGTTGAAATACATAGCAATCAGCCCCAGCATTTT.

The chain has TRBV9 and TRBJ2-7, with 11 bases fitting TRBD2. The CDR3 loop spans 15 amino acids. The junction had 6 bases not matched to a gene; V was cut back by 6 bases and J by 1 base. CDR1 is SGDLS, CDR2 YYNGEE, per germline. This CDR3 is CASTEGTSGSYEQYF. CDR3 nucleotides: TGTGCCAGCACCGAGGGGACTAGCGGTTCCTACGAGCAGTACTTC.

This chain connects TRBV11-2 to TRBJ2-7; D remains unclear. The CDR3 is 13 amino acids. The germline CDR1 and CDR2 sequences are SGHAT and FQNNGV. V lost 0 bases and J 5 bases, leaving 8 bases between the germline ends. The CDR3, as DNA: TGTGCCAGCAGCTTAGAAGCCAGGAACGAGCAGTACTTC. It is translated as CASSLEARNEQYF.

This rearrangement joins TRBV27 to TRBJ1-1, with D possibly being TRBD1 (5 bases). Per the germline V gene, CDR1 is MNHEY and CDR2 is SMNVEV (reference sequence). Trimming removed 3 bases from V and 1 base from J, with 9 bases in between. CDR3 size: 14 residues. The CDR3 region is CASSLTVKNTEAFF. CDR3 nucleotides: TGTGCCAGCAGTTTGACAGTCAAGAACACTGAAGCTTTCTTT.

The CDR3 protein is CASSLAQGMNTEAFF. CDR3 DNA: TGCGCCAGCAGCTTGGCTCAGGGGATGAACACTGAAGCTTTCTTT. The V gene is TRBV5-1, the J gene TRBJ1-1, with D perhaps matching TRBD1 (6 bases). The CDR3 has 15 amino acids. Trimming pared 0 bases from V and 0 bases from J, leaving 9 bases between. Germline values: CDR1 SGHRS, CDR2 YFSETQ.

The V and J genes are TRBV7-2 and TRBJ1-5; no clear D. This CDR3 has 15 amino acids. Trimming removed 4 bases at V and 1 base at J, with 11 bases between. The germline gives CDR1 SGHTA, CDR2 FQGNSA. CDR3 DNA sequence: TGTGCCAGCAGCTCGAGGGTAGGAAGCAATCAGCCCCAGCATTTT. Residues: CASSSRVGSNQPQHF.

CDR3 amino acids: CACIHLTGLGYTF. CDR3 bases: TGTGCCTGTATACACCTGACAGGGTTGGGCTACACCTTC. The V gene is TRBV30, the J gene TRBJ1-2; 7 nucleotides align to TRBD1. From germline, CDR1 is GTSNPN and CDR2 SVGIG (reference sequence). The CDR3 has 13 amino acids. J was trimmed by 8 bases and V by 6 bases; bases with no gene match: 12.

The table lists this clone with a count of one. This chain connects TRBV6-5 to TRBJ2-2; D is unresolved. CDR1 MNHEY and CDR2 SVGAGI come from the germline V gene. The CDR3 sequence is 13 residues long. Between the trimmed V and J ends, which lost 4 bases and 2 bases, there was a span of 5 bases. The CDR3 DNA sequence: TGTGCCAGCAGTTGGAGAAACACCGGGGAGCTGTTTTTT. This translates into CASSWRNTGELFF.

The chain joins TRBV14 to TRBJ1-6, with no clear D. The length of the CDR3 is 13 residues. The germline V and J ends were trimmed by 0 bases and 10 bases, with 7 bases remaining between them. Looked up from germline, CDR1 is SGHDN and CDR2 is FVKESK. CDR3 bases: TGTGCCAGCAGCCAAGATCTGAGGTCACCCCTCCACTTT. It yields the protein CASSQDLRSPLHF.

This clone came up a few times. This chain uses TRBV11-3 with TRBJ2-1, with 10 bases matching TRBD1. V gave up 0 bases and J gave up 5 bases; unmatched junction bases: 10. Per the germline V gene, CDR1 is SGHNT and CDR2 is YENEEA. The CDR3 is 18 residues long. The CDR3 coding sequence is TGTGCCAGCAGCTTAGACCAGGGAGGGACAGGGGCCCACAATGAGCAGTTCTTC. Translated: CASSLDQGGTGAHNEQFF.

The CDR3 DNA is TGTGCCAGCAGCTCTCAGAGCGGGAGGAGGGGCAATGAGCAGTTCTTC. Translation: CASSSQSGRRGNEQFF. V and J are TRBV7-3 and TRBJ2-1; 9 bases are a match to TRBD2. CDR3 length equals 16 residues. The V and J ends lost 4 bases and 6 bases, in that order; junction bases with no gene match: 10. The germline gives CDR1 SGHTA, CDR2 FQGTGA.

This chain joins TRBV9 and TRBJ2-1; TRBD2 aligns across 14 bases. Germline assignment: CDR1 SGDLS and CDR2 YYNGEE. V lost 5 bases and J lost 0; bases outside the gene matches: 13. CDR3 length: 20 residues. This chain's CDR3 is CASRDTGTSGSPGSYNEQFF. CDR3 DNA sequence: TGTGCCAGCAGGGACACCGGGACTAGCGGGAGCCCCGGCTCCTACAATGAGCAGTTCTTC.

This chain uses TRBV7-6 with TRBJ1-1; TRBD1 matches 9 bases. With 5 bases clipped from V and 4 bases from J, the junction kept 2 bases outside the gene matches. The CDR3 consists of 13 residues. Germline lookup yields CDR1 SGHVS and CDR2 FNYEAQ. CDR3 protein: CASSQDRGTEAFF. The CDR3 coding sequence is TGTGCCAGCAGCCAGGACAGGGGCACTGAAGCTTTCTTT.

The J gene is TRBJ2-5, the V gene TRBV13; possible D gene TRBD1, 6 bases. Germline-derived CDR1 and CDR2 are PRHDT and FYEKMQ (reference sequence). This CDR3 region has 16 residues. Trimming removed 4 bases from V and 0 bases from J, with 15 bases in between. This CDR3 is CASSSTVTGNQETQYF. The CDR3 coding sequence is TGTGCCAGCAGCTCCACCGTGACAGGTAACCAAGAGACCCAGTACTTC.

The chain combines TRBV28 with TRBJ2-7; D ambiguous. Germline V gene sequence: CDR1 MDHEN, CDR2 SYDVKM. The CDR3 has 14 residues. With 8 bases removed from V and 0 bases from J, the gap between germline ends came to 14 bases. This chain's CDR3 is CASATGSTSYEQYF. Written as DNA, the CDR3 is TGTGCCAGCGCGACCGGGTCCACCTCCTACGAGCAGTACTTC.

J is TRBJ2-2 and V is TRBV2; D tentatively reads TRBD1 or TRBD2 (5 bases each). Between the trimmed V and J ends, which lost 6 bases and 6 bases, there was a span of 8 bases. The CDR3 runs 12 residues. Germline loops: CDR1 SNHLY, CDR2 FYNNEI. CDR3 sequence: CASRSGPGELFF. In DNA, the CDR3 is TGTGCCAGCAGATCGGGGCCCGGGGAGCTGTTTTTT.

The chain combines TRBV5-1 with TRBJ2-1; TRBD1 aligns across 7 bases. Germline V CDR1 and CDR2: SGHRS, YFSETQ. The length of the CDR3 is 15 residues. After removal of 2 bases from V and 8 bases from J, the junction contained 10 bases not matched to a gene. The CDR3 bases are TGCGCCAGCAGCTTCCTAACGACAGGGCTGGATGAGCAGTTCTTC. This codes for CASSFLTTGLDEQFF.

The chain carries TRBV7-1 and TRBJ2-7; 7 bases line up with TRBD1. TRBV7-1 is recorded as an ORF, its role being uncertain. J gave up 6 bases and V 3 bases, and 5 bases lay outside the gene matches. The CDR3 loop spans 13 amino acids. CDR3 sequence reads: CASSSPTGIEQYF. Here the CDR3 DNA reads TGTGCCAGCAGCTCGCCGACAGGGATCGAGCAGTACTTC.

The chain has TRBV28 and TRBJ1-1; D not certain. CDR1 is MDHEN, CDR2 SYDVKM, per germline. This CDR3 has 15 residues. The V end lost 3 bases, the J end lost 1 base, and 12 bases lay between the germline ends. CDR3 in amino acids: CASSLERQQNTEAFF. The DNA of the CDR3 is TGTGCCAGCAGTTTGGAGAGGCAGCAGAACACTGAAGCTTTCTTT.

The chain couples TRBV20-1 to TRBJ2-1; D remains ambiguous. Trimming left V 5 bases short and J 7 bases short, with 9 bases between. CDR1 and CDR2 (germline): DFQATT, SNEGSKA (reference sequence). The length of the CDR3 is 11 residues. Written as DNA, the CDR3 is TGCAGTGCTTCCTATCGGAATGAGCAGTTCTTC. It translates to CSASYRNEQFF.